These 2 T cell receptor beta chains were sequenced from one sample in a study of blood T cell repertoires in COVID-19. Sequencing used immunoSEQ multiplex PCR; TCRdb keeps in-frame clones, though not all of them. Among around 80,000 clones, roughly 80% were seen once, and the ten largest hold more than 4.5%. Sequences were obtained from peripheral blood. These receptors were taken from an elderly woman with active or convalescent COVID-19.

This clone was observed a few times. The chain employs TRBV2 and TRBJ1-2, with 7 positions matching TRBD1. The CDR3 loop spans 14 amino acids. Germline CDR1 reads SNHLY; CDR2 reads FYNNEI. With 6 bases clipped from V and 6 bases from J, the junction kept 10 bases outside the gene matches. CDR3 nucleotide sequence: TGTGCCAGCAGCGGCGGTAGGGGGCGGGATGGCTACACCTTC. Amino acids: CASSGGRGRDGYTF.

This chain uses TRBV7-2 with TRBJ2-7, with D perhaps matching TRBD2 (5 bases). Germline values: CDR1 SGHTA, CDR2 FQGNSA. V was clipped by 6 bases and J by 0 bases, with 12 bases between them. This CDR3 has 14 amino acids. CDR3 region: CASSRSESSYEQYF. CDR3 in DNA: TGTGCCAGCAGTCGTAGCGAGAGCTCCTACGAGCAGTACTTC.